Below are 10 T cell receptor beta chains sequenced from a single sample in a study of a mutant IDH1 vaccine in newly diagnosed glioma. Sample time point: week 23, last vaccination. All doses held 300 ug of mutant IDH1 20-mer peptide, with topical imiquimod. What these receptors recognize is not known. The table came from immunoSEQ multiplex PCR; TCRdb's copy has only in-frame clones and leaves some out. The sample lists about 86,000 clones, almost 85% occurring once. The material was PBMCs, obtained from a glioma patient whose treatment included an IDH1 peptide vaccine. These receptors were taken from a man aged 30-40 years with glioma. Some clones in this sample may be carry-over from other donors' samples.

This clone was recorded once. The rearrangement joins TRBV6-1 to TRBJ1-1; 7 bases map to TRBD1. Germline CDR1 MNHNS, CDR2 SASEGT. After removal of 7 bases from V and 0 bases from J, the junction contained 5 bases not matched to a gene. CDR3 length: 14 amino acids. The CDR3 reads CASTPGQMNTEAFF. The CDR3, as DNA: TGTGCCAGCACCCCGGGACAGATGAACACTGAAGCTTTCTTT.

V gene TRBV5-1 combines with J gene TRBJ1-3, with a weak D call TRBD2 (5 bases). The DNA end favors TRBJ2-2, so the J call may be wrong. The CDR3 contains 14 residues. From germline, CDR1 is SGHRS and CDR2 YFSETQ. The CDR3 loop reads CASSVDWNTGELFF. In DNA form, the CDR3 reads TGCGCCAGCAGCGTGGACTGGAACACCGGGGAGCTGTTTTTT.

This clone has ten or more counts. The genes are TRBV4-1 and TRBJ1-5, with D unclear. CDR1 and CDR2 from the germline V gene are MGHRA and YSYEKL. The V end lost 2 bases, the J end lost 6 bases, and 14 bases lay between the germline ends. This CDR3 region has 15 residues. CDR3 nucleotides: TGCGCCAGCAGCCAACGTCAGGAAGCTCCTCAGCCCCAGCATTTT. The encoded protein is CASSQRQEAPQPQHF.

The V call is TRBV5-1, the J call TRBJ2-2; 8 bases are a match to TRBD1. CDR3 length equals 17 residues. V trimming: 4 bases; J trimming: 3 bases; junction bases outside the gene matches: 11. Germline values: CDR1 SGHRS, CDR2 YFSETQ. CDR3 region: CASSKTRTGRDTGELFF. The CDR3 nucleotides are TGCGCCAGCAGCAAAACTCGGACAGGGCGGGACACCGGGGAGCTGTTTTTT.

The rearrangement links TRBV27 to TRBJ1-1, with 8 positions matching TRBD1. J gave up 0 bases and V 9 bases, and 3 bases lay outside the gene matches. Looked up from germline, CDR1 is MNHEY and CDR2 is SMNVEV (reference sequence). This CDR3 has 13 amino acids. Here the CDR3 DNA reads TGTGCCAGTGGACAGGGCATGAACACTGAAGCTTTCTTT. Translation gives CASGQGMNTEAFF.

The V call is TRBV30, the J call TRBJ1-6, with 8 bases aligning to TRBD1. J was trimmed by 0 bases and V by 5 bases; bases with no gene match: 6. The CDR3 runs to 16 residues. Per germline, CDR1 GTSNPN and CDR2 SVGIG (reference sequence). Here the CDR3 DNA reads TGTGCCTGGTCAGCAGGGGGCGTCTCCTATAATTCACCCCTCCACTTT. Its translation is CAWSAGGVSYNSPLHF.

This clone has a handful of counts. The gene calls are TRBV27 and TRBJ1-5, with unresolved D. The V gene's germline CDR1 is MNHEY and CDR2 SMNVEV (reference sequence). Between the trimmed V and J ends, which lost 3 bases and 2 bases, there was a span of 8 bases. The CDR3 extends over 14 amino acids. The chain's CDR3 is CASSFSGGNQPQHF. The CDR3 nucleotides are TGTGCCAGCAGTTTTTCTGGGGGCAATCAGCCCCAGCATTTT.

This clone was recorded once. This rearrangement joins TRBV12-5 to TRBJ1-1; D is uncertain. V lost 9 bases and J lost 4, with 18 bases in between. The CDR3 length is 14 residues. Germline lookup yields CDR1 LGHNT and CDR2 FRNRAP. CDR3 sequence reads: CASQAEGSGTEAFF. The DNA of the CDR3 is TGTGCTAGCCAGGCAGAGGGTTCGGGCACTGAAGCTTTCTTT.

This clone was seen just once. The gene calls are TRBV27 and TRBJ1-1, with D perhaps TRBD1 (6 bases). Germline CDR1 and CDR2: MNHEY and SMNVEV (reference sequence). This CDR3 region has 14 residues. Trimming removed 2 bases from V and 10 bases from J, with 17 bases in between. CDR3 DNA sequence: TGTGCCAGCAGTTTAAGGGAGGGGGGGGCCCGAGCTTTCTTT. It is translated as CASSLREGGARAFF.

This clone turned up a few times. The V gene is TRBV5-1, the J gene TRBJ1-1; 7 nucleotides line up with TRBD1. The CDR3 sequence is 15 residues long. Trimming at V came to 0 bases and at J to 0 bases, leaving 2 bases not matched to a gene. Germline CDR1 reads SGHRS; CDR2 reads YFSETQ. The CDR3: CASSLVGGLNTEAFF. In DNA, the CDR3 is TGCGCCAGCAGCTTGGTAGGGGGCCTGAACACTGAAGCTTTCTTT.